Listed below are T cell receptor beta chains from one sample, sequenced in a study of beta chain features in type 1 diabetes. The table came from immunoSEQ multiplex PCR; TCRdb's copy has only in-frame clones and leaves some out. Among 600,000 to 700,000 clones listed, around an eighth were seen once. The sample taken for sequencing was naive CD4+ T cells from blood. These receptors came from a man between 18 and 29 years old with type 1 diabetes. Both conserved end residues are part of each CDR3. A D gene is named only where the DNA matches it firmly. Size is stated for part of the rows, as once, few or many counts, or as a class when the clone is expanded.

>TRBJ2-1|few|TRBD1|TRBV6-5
CASSWDSRTNEQFF
TGTGCCAGCAGTTGGGACAGTAGGACCAATGAGCAGTTCTTC
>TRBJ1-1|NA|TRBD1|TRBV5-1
CASSHGQGNTEAFF
TGCGCCAGCAGCCACGGACAGGGGAACACTGAAGCTTTCTTT
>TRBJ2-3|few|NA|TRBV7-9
CASSTGGRPDTQYF
TGTGCCAGCAGCACCGGAGGGAGACCAGATACGCAGTATTTT
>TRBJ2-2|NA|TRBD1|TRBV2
CATSGQETGELFF
TGTGCCACCTCAGGACAGGAGACCGGGGAGCTGTTTTTT
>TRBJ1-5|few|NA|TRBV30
CAWSPLPGNQPQHF
TGTGCCTGGTCCCCCCTTCCGGGCAATCAGCCCCAGCATTTT
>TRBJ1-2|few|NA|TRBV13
CASSDPQVIYGYTF
TGTGCCAGCAGCGACCCGCAGGTGATCTATGGCTACACCTTC
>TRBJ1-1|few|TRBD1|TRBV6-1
CASSQRQGRTEAFF
TGTGCCAGCAGTCAACGACAGGGCCGAACTGAAGCTTTCTTT
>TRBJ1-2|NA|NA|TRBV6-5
CASSLRGAYGYTF
TGTGCCAGCAGCCTCAGGGGAGCCTATGGCTACACCTTC
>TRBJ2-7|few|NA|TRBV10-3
CAISVYYEQYF
TGTGCCATCAGTGTATACTACGAGCAGTACTTC
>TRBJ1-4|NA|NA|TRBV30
CAWSPGVANEKLFF
TGTGCCTGGAGCCCGGGCGTCGCTAATGAAAAACTGTTTTTT
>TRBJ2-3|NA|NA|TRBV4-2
CASSQEGSNGGDTQYF
TGTGCCAGCAGCCAAGAGGGAAGTAATGGAGGAGATACGCAGTATTTT
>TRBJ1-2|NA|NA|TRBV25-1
CASSETEGYGYTF
TGTGCCAGCAGTGAGACAGAAGGCTATGGCTACACCTTC
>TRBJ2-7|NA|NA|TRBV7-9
CASSEVSYEQYF
TGTGCCAGCTCGGAGGTCAGCTACGAGCAGTACTTC
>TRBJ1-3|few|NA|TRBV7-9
CASSLVNTIYF
TGTGCCAGCAGCTTAGTTAACACCATATATTTT
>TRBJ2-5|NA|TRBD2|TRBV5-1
CASSLLRLAGGPQETQYF
TGCGCCAGCAGCTTGCTTCGGCTAGCGGGGGGCCCACAAGAGACCCAGTACTTC
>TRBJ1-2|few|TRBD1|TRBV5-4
CASSFGTDNYGYTF
TGTGCCAGCAGCTTTGGGACAGACAACTATGGCTACACCTTC
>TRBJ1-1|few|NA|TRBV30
CAWSVGGVEAFF
TGTGCCTGGAGTGTAGGCGGAGTTGAAGCTTTCTTT
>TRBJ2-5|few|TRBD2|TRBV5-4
CASSPGLAGVETQYF
TGTGCCAGCAGCCCCGGACTAGCGGGGGTGGAGACCCAGTACTTC
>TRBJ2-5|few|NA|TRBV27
CASTPRGAGGLETQYF
TGTGCCAGCACCCCCCGGGGGGCAGGGGGCTTGGAGACCCAGTACTTC
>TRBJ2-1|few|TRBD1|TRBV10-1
CASSEWDRGYNEQFF
TGCGCCAGCAGTGAATGGGACAGGGGCTACAATGAGCAGTTCTTC
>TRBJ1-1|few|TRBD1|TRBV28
CASSSQGAGDTEAFF
TGTGCCAGCAGTTCCCAGGGGGCCGGGGACACTGAAGCTTTCTTT
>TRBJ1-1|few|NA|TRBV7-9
CASSLLTGGSEAFF
TGTGCCAGCAGCTTATTGACCGGGGGCTCTGAAGCTTTCTTT
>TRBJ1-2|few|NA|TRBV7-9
CASSSDQENYGYTF
TGTGCCAGCAGCTCCGACCAGGAAAACTATGGCTACACCTTC
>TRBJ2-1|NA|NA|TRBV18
CASSPRPGFYNEQFF
TGTGCCAGCTCCCCCCGCCCAGGCTTTTACAATGAGCAGTTCTTC
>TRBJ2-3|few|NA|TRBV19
CASSLGSGVTDTQYF
TGTGCCAGTAGCCTGGGGTCGGGGGTCACAGATACGCAGTATTTT
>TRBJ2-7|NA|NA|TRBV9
CASSVAGASNEQYF
TGTGCCAGCAGCGTGGCAGGAGCTTCCAACGAGCAGTACTTC
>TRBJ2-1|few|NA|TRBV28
CASRVGGEVYNEQFF
TGTGCCAGCAGGGTCGGAGGGGAGGTGTACAATGAGCAGTTCTTC
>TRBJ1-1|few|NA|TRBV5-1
CASSAGMNTEAFF
TGCGCCAGCAGCGCAGGGATGAACACTGAAGCTTTCTTT
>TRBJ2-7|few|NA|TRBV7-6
CASSREEGLVTSYEQYF
TGTGCCAGCAGCCGCGAAGAAGGGCTAGTCACCTCCTACGAGCAGTACTTC
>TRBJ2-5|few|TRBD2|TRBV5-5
CASSLGLAGETQYF
TGTGCCAGCAGCTTGGGACTAGCGGGTGAGACCCAGTACTTC
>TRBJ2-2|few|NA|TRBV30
CAWSVRPNTGELFF
TGTGCCTGGAGTGTCCGTCCTAACACCGGGGAGCTGTTTTTT
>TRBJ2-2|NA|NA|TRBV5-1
CASSLVGKAGELFF
TGCGCCAGCAGCTTGGTGGGGAAAGCAGGGGAGCTGTTTTTT
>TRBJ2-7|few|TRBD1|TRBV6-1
CASSEAGGQGYEQYF
TGTGCCAGCAGTGAAGCGGGAGGACAGGGGTACGAGCAGTACTTC
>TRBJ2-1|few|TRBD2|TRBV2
CASSELAGGLTYNEQFF
TGTGCCAGCAGTGAACTGGCGGGGGGGCTGACCTACAATGAGCAGTTCTTC
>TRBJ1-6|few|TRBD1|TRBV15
CATSRDRGYSPLHF
TGTGCCACCAGCAGGGACAGGGGATATTCACCCCTCCACTTT
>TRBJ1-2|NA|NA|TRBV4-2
CASSQNTRTDTNYGYTF
TGTGCCAGCAGCCAAAACACTAGGACGGATACTAACTATGGCTACACCTTC